This T cell receptor beta chain stems from a study of cytotoxic CD8 clonotypes in ibrutinib-treated CLL. V lost 1 base, J lost 5 bases, and 8 bases lay in between. The CDR3 loop spans 13 amino acids. The V gene's germline CDR1 is SNHLY and CDR2 FYNNEI. This clone occurred once. Investigators sought sequencing depths of between 1 in 200,000 and 1 in 1 million T cells. The protocol was immunoSEQ multiplex PCR, while the TCRdb copy is restricted to in-frame clones and leaves out a portion. The sample lists fewer than 400,000 clones, about 64% occurring once. This clonotype originated in a human donor with chronic lymphocytic leukemia. J is TRBJ1-1 and V is TRBV2; D is unclear. The source material was PBMCs, sampled after 36 months of ibrutinib treatment. DNA of the CDR3: TGTGCCAGCAGTGAAGAGATTGGGACTGAAGCTTTCTTT. This gives the protein CASSEEIGTEAFF. The full variable domain, in which reference TRBV2 and TRBJ1-1 provide the parts outside the CDR3, is EPEVTQTPSHQVTQMGQEVILRCVPISNHLYFYWYRQILGQKVEFLVSFYNNEISEKSEIFDDQFSVERPDGSNFTLKIRSTKLEDSAMYFCASSEEIGTEAFFGQGTRLTVV.